These T cell receptor beta chains were read from a single sample in a study of cytomegalovirus exposure and HLA in healthy donors. Only in-frame clones appear in the TCRdb table, and some are missing; sequencing was by immunoSEQ multiplex PCR. The table includes over 150,000 clones, approximately 86% detected once. Sequencing was done on a sample of PBMCs. These receptors were collected from a man between 18 and 35 years old in good health and CMV-seropositive. Each CDR3 is given with its conserved first and last residue. D genes are given only for firm matches. Rows give clone size only sometimes, using once, few, many, or a class for an expanded clone.

V gene	J gene	clone size	D gene	CDR3 protein	CDR3 DNA
TRBV4-3	TRBJ2-7	NA	TRBD1	CASSQDSGQGPYEQYF	TGCGCCAGCAGCCAAGATTCGGGACAGGGCCCCTACGAGCAGTACTTC
TRBV5-6	TRBJ2-7	NA	NA	CASSLGPSPYEQYF	TGTGCCAGCAGCTTGGGGCCTAGCCCGTACGAGCAGTACTTC
TRBV7-9	TRBJ1-1	NA	NA	CASSLNRENTEAFF	TGTGCCAGCAGCTTAAATCGGGAGAACACTGAAGCTTTCTTT
TRBV19	TRBJ1-5	few	TRBD1	CASRDRVYQPQHF	TGTGCCAGTAGGGACAGGGTCTATCAGCCCCAGCATTTT
TRBV5-1	TRBJ2-5	NA	TRBD1	CASSPTRTGGKETQYF	TGCGCCAGCAGCCCCACGCGGACAGGGGGAAAAGAGACCCAGTACTTC
TRBV7-9	TRBJ1-2	NA	NA	CASSSPVNDYTF	TGTGCCAGCAGCTCCCCGGTAAATGACTACACCTTC
TRBV9	TRBJ1-4	NA	NA	CASSPDPGGLNEKLFF	TGTGCCAGCAGCCCAGACCCGGGGGGCTTAAATGAAAAACTGTTTTTT
TRBV6-5	TRBJ1-2	NA	TRBD1	CASTSPLTGYYGYTF	TGTGCCAGCACCTCACCTTTGACAGGGTATTATGGCTACACCTTC
TRBV18	TRBJ1-5	NA	NA	CASSQGPDQPQHF	TGTGCCAGCTCACAGGGGCCGGATCAGCCCCAGCATTTT
TRBV7-3	TRBJ2-3	NA	TRBD2	CASSAGLADTQYF	TGTGCCAGCAGCGCCGGACTAGCAGATACGCAGTATTTT
TRBV19	TRBJ1-5	NA	TRBD1	CASRTGGNQPQHF	TGTGCCAGTCGGACAGGCGGTAATCAGCCCCAGCATTTT
TRBV18	TRBJ1-5	NA	NA	CASSPNVATGPQPQHF	TGTGCCAGCTCACCCAACGTGGCAACAGGGCCGCAGCCCCAGCATTTT
TRBV5-1	TRBJ2-5	NA	TRBD1	CASSRRTGGVEETQYF	TGCGCCAGCAGCCGTCGGACAGGGGGCGTGGAGGAGACCCAGTACTTC
TRBV9	TRBJ2-2	NA	NA	CASSGPRGGITGELFF	TGTGCCAGCAGCGGCCCTAGGGGGGGGATCACCGGGGAGCTGTTTTTT
TRBV5-6	TRBJ2-1	once	TRBD2	CASSNSGGHYNEQFF	TGTGCCAGCAGCAATTCGGGGGGTCACTACAATGAGCAGTTCTTC
TRBV4-3	TRBJ1-5	NA	TRBD1	CASSRITGQGTGSNQPQHF	TGCGCCAGCAGCCGAATCACGGGACAGGGGACGGGTAGCAATCAGCCCCAGCATTTT
TRBV5-4	TRBJ1-3	NA	TRBD1	CASSRDRTGNTIYF	TGTGCCAGCAGCCGGGACAGGACTGGAAACACCATATATTTT
TRBV19	TRBJ2-7	NA	NA	CASSVILDPTRDYEQYF	TGTGCCAGTAGTGTAATATTGGACCCGACCCGGGACTACGAGCAGTACTTC
TRBV19	TRBJ1-2	NA	NA	CAADLGRPYGYTF	TGTGCCGCTGATCTCGGGAGGCCCTATGGCTACACCTTC
TRBV28	TRBJ2-2	NA	TRBD2	CASSLPRLAGDTGELFF	TGTGCCAGCAGTTTACCGAGACTAGCGGGGGACACCGGGGAGCTGTTTTTT
TRBV7-2	TRBJ2-5	NA	TRBD2	CASSSGTSGETQYF	TGTGCCAGCAGCTCCGGGACTAGTGGTGAGACCCAGTACTTC
TRBV13	TRBJ2-7	NA	NA	CASSFQASEQYF	TGTGCTAGCAGCTTTCAGGCGAGCGAGCAGTACTTC
TRBV18	TRBJ1-5	once	NA	CASSPGGKGNQPQHF	TGTGCCAGCTCACCGGGGGGGAAGGGCAATCAGCCCCAGCATTTT
TRBV5-4	TRBJ2-7	NA	NA	CASSPSVGSYEQYF	TGTGCCAGTAGCCCTAGCGTTGGCTCCTACGAGCAGTACTTC
TRBV5-4	TRBJ2-2	NA	TRBD1	CASSLQGRNTGELFF	TGTGCCAGCAGCTTACAGGGGAGGAACACCGGGGAGCTGTTTTTT
TRBV5-1	TRBJ2-7	NA	TRBD1	CASSFYDRTGVYEQYF	TGCGCCAGCAGCTTCTATGACCGGACAGGGGTCTACGAGCAGTACTTC
TRBV4-1	TRBJ1-5	few	TRBD1	CASRQGTNQPQHF	TGCGCCAGCAGACAGGGGACCAATCAGCCCCAGCATTTT
TRBV21-1	TRBJ1-5	NA	NA	CASSKKGVDPWDNQPQHF	TGTGCCAGCAGCAAAAAAGGGGTGGACCCCTGGGACAATCAGCCCCAGCATTTT
TRBV30	TRBJ2-7	once	NA	CAWSVAFTGEQYF	TGTGCCTGGAGTGTAGCTTTTACAGGCGAGCAGTACTTC
TRBV6-5	TRBJ2-3	NA	TRBD2	CASSGLAGGPDTQYF	TGTGCCAGCAGTGGACTAGCGGGGGGGCCAGATACGCAGTATTTT
TRBV5-6	TRBJ2-7	NA	NA	CASSLSCNWGAGEQYF	TGTGCCAGCAGCTTGAGCTGTAATTGGGGCGCGGGGGAGCAGTACTTC
TRBV13	TRBJ1-6	NA	TRBD1	CASSLGDRPYNSPLHF	TGTGCCAGCAGCTTAGGGGACAGGCCCTATAATTCACCCCTCCACTTT
TRBV27	TRBJ2-3	NA	NA	CASSLSGRRGDTQYF	TGTGCCAGCAGTTTATCGGGTCGTCGAGGAGATACGCAGTATTTT
TRBV7-3	TRBJ1-6	NA	NA	CASSLKERNSPLHF	TGTGCCAGCAGCTTAAAGGAGCGTAATTCACCCCTCCACTTT
TRBV29-1	TRBJ2-7	NA	TRBD1	CSVEWGTDYEQYF	TGCAGCGTTGAATGGGGGACAGACTACGAGCAGTACTTC
TRBV7-2	TRBJ2-7	NA	TRBD2	CASSLSGRLDEQYF	TGTGCCAGCAGCTTAAGCGGGAGGTTGGACGAGCAGTACTTC
TRBV5-1	TRBJ2-3	NA	TRBD2	CASSPRLASTDTQYF	TGCGCCAGCAGCCCCAGACTAGCGAGTACAGATACGCAGTATTTT
TRBV6-5	TRBJ2-3	once	TRBD2	CASRPGGAGTDTQYF	TGTGCCAGCAGACCCGGGGGGGCCGGGACAGATACGCAGTATTTT
TRBV27	TRBJ2-3	once	NA	CASSLSGPRWADTQYF	TGTGCCAGCAGTTTATCGGGGCCCCGCTGGGCAGATACGCAGTATTTT
TRBV9	TRBJ2-3	NA	NA	CASSVGGSPTDTQYF	TGTGCCAGCAGCGTAGGAGGCTCACCCACAGATACGCAGTATTTT
TRBV2	TRBJ1-2	NA	NA	CASSAGRVGNYGYTF	TGTGCCAGCAGTGCAGGGAGGGTTGGTAACTATGGCTACACCTTC
TRBV27	TRBJ2-5	NA	TRBD1	CASRNEMTGGGETQYF	TGTGCCAGCAGAAACGAAATGACAGGGGGCGGAGAGACCCAGTACTTC